The 3 T cell receptor beta chains below were found in one sample sequenced in a study of control samples from healthy donors and cancer patients. Method: immunoSEQ multiplex PCR; TCRdb's copy keeps in-frame clones and lacks some. The sample includes approximately 37,000 clones, 83% seen only once; the top ten take approximately 21%. Sequencing was performed on PBMCs. The receptors derive from a woman aged 55-75 years with lung cancer.

The rearrangement uses TRBV19 and TRBJ2-5; TRBD2 matches at 7 bases. Trimming took 1 base from V and 5 from J; bases not matched to a gene: 4. The CDR3 sequence is 14 residues long. The germline CDR1 and CDR2 sequences are LNHDA and SQIVND (reference sequence). As DNA, the CDR3 is TGTGCCAGTAGTATAGGGGGAGGGCCGGAGACCCAGTACTTC. Encoded protein: CASSIGGGPETQYF.

The J gene is TRBJ1-1, the V gene TRBV27; D is uncertain. The CDR3 contains 11 residues. The V and J ends lost 6 bases and 1 base respectively, with 3 bases between them. Germline V gene data show CDR1 as MNHEY and CDR2 as SMNVEV (reference sequence). Here the CDR3 reads CASRKNTEAFF. The CDR3 DNA reads as TGTGCCAGCAGAAAGAACACTGAAGCTTTCTTT.

The chain joins TRBV27 to TRBJ2-4; D unresolved. From germline, CDR1 is MNHEY and CDR2 SMNVEV (reference sequence). This CDR3 is built from 14 residues. V lost 6 bases, J lost 6 bases, and 15 bases lay in between. CDR3 sequence: CASSPPFETNIQYF. Written as DNA, the CDR3 is TGTGCCAGCAGCCCCCCCTTCGAAACAAACATTCAGTACTTC.